Presented here are 5 T cell receptor beta chains from one specimen sequenced in a study of T cell repertoires in cytomegalovirus infection (dated by TCRdb to about 2019). Instrument on record: Illumina HiSeq 1500. TCRdb handled the public reads itself, with Q25 trimming in fastp and clone calling in MiXCR, and kept productive beta chains. Duplicate CDR3 protein sequences are folded into a single record with the most common DNA and genes. Recorded for this sample are 450,000 to 650,000 distinct CDR3 sequences; almost 40% of them occurred a single time. The ten largest clones capture roughly 50% of the sample. For these receptors, no antigen is known. The sample's treatment or condition, from its label and the paper: in vitro stimulation with specific CMV peptide epitopes to enrich CMV-specific T cells. Sequences were derived from cultured PBMCs, sampled from culture after CMV antigen stimulation. The source of these receptors is a human donor in good health (CMV status not recorded). Some clones in this sample may be carry-over from other donors' samples.

The rearrangement links TRBV11-2 to TRBJ1-4, with D maybe TRBD1 (5 bases). Germline-derived CDR1 and CDR2 are SGHAT and FQNNGV. The V end was cut by 5 bases, the J end by 8 bases, with 21 bases between. The CDR3 spans 16 residues. CDR3 loop: CASSALRGRSPEKLFF. The CDR3 coding sequence is TGTGCCAGCAGCGCACTCCGGGGCCGTAGCCCCGAAAAACTGTTTTTT.

The chain uses TRBV6-6 and TRBJ2-1; tentatively, D is TRBD2 (6 bases). V was cut by 4 bases and J by 3 bases, with 13 bases left in between. In germline, CDR1 is MNHNY, CDR2 SVGAGI (reference sequence). This CDR3 comprises 15 residues. CDR3 in amino acids: CASSFGTGGYNEQFF. The CDR3 nucleotides read TGTGCCAGCAGTTTCGGGACCGGGGGCTACAATGAGCAGTTCTTC.

This clonotype was seen a few times. The chain uses TRBV12-3 or TRBV12-4 and TRBJ2-4; D is unresolved. The CDR3 has 13 residues. Between the trimmed V and J ends, which lost 10 bases and 4 bases, there was a span of 14 bases. The CDR3 is CATRGLGKNIQYF. As DNA, the CDR3 is TGTGCCACCCGTGGGTTGGGAAAAAACATTCAGTACTTC.

The chain couples TRBV19 to TRBJ2-7, with TRBD2 matching over 12 bases. Germline V gene data show CDR1 as LNHDA and CDR2 as SQIVND (reference sequence). J lost 6 bases, V lost 0 bases, and 3 bases had no gene match. The length of the CDR3 is 15 residues. The CDR3 loop reads CASSIETSGSPEQYF. Here the CDR3 DNA reads TGTGCCAGTAGTATAGAGACTAGCGGGAGCCCCGAGCAGTACTTC.

The rearrangement links TRBV7-9 to TRBJ2-7; tentatively, D is TRBD1 (6 bases). The V and J ends lost 5 bases and 2 bases respectively, with 22 bases between them. Germline assignment: CDR1 SEHNR and CDR2 FQNEAQ (reference sequence). The CDR3 extends over 17 amino acids. In DNA, the CDR3 is TGTGCCAGCAGCCCCCCGTACCAGGACAGAGCTACCTACGAGCAGTACTTC. It translates to CASSPPYQDRATYEQYF.